Below, 21 T cell receptor beta chains from the same sample are listed, as sequenced in a study of blood T cell repertoires in COVID-19. Using immunoSEQ multiplex PCR, the repertoire was profiled, and TCRdb retains in-frame clones only, with some absent. In the table there are 250,000 to 350,000 clones, 85% to 90% of which are singletons. The sample taken for sequencing was peripheral blood. Receptor source: a woman in her 50s with COVID-19, enrolled during active disease.

The chain recombines TRBV15 with TRBJ2-7; 10 bases are a match to TRBD1. The germline V gene encodes CDR1 LNHNV and CDR2 YYDKDF (reference sequence). The CDR3 runs to 17 residues. V dropped 2 bases and J dropped 6; count of bases not matched to a gene: 13. The CDR3: CATSRSRGGTGVSEQYF. Here the CDR3 DNA reads TGTGCCACCAGCAGATCCCGGGGCGGGACAGGGGTCAGCGAGCAGTACTTC. Looking up the rest from reference TRBV15 and TRBJ2-7 gives the full variable domain: DAMVIQNPRYQVTQFGKPVTLSCSQTLNHNVMYWYQQKSSQAPKLLFHYYDKDFNNEADTPDNFQSRRPNTSFCFLDIRSPGLGDTAMYLCATSRSRGGTGVSEQYFGPGTRLTVT.

The V call is TRBV27, the J call TRBJ2-2; 7 positions match TRBD2. The CDR3 is 15 amino acids. Trimming at V came to 1 base and at J to 4 bases, leaving 3 bases not matched to a gene. Germline V gene sequence: CDR1 MNHEY, CDR2 SMNVEV (reference sequence). CDR3 sequence reads: CASSLLREITGELFF. For the CDR3, the DNA is TGTGCCAGCAGTTTATTGCGGGAGATCACCGGGGAGCTGTTTTTT.

The V and J genes are TRBV7-3 and TRBJ2-1, with 7 bases aligning to TRBD1. This CDR3 is 14 amino acids long. The V gene's germline CDR1 is SGHTA and CDR2 FQGTGA. Germline trimming cut 5 bases from V and 6 bases from J; bases unmatched to any gene: 7. CDR3 DNA: TGTGCCAGCAGCCCAACGGGACAGATCAATGAGCAGTTCTTC. Translated: CASSPTGQINEQFF.

This chain uses TRBV5-4 with TRBJ2-1, with 13 bases lining up with TRBD2. CDR1 and CDR2 (germline): SGHNT, YYREEE (reference sequence). This CDR3 contains 18 residues. Trimming cost V 3 bases and J 0 bases; bases outside gene matches: 6. The DNA of the CDR3 is TGTGCCAGCAGCTCGGGACTAGCGGGGCTTCCCTCCTACAATGAGCAGTTCTTC. This translates into CASSSGLAGLPSYNEQFF.

The chain uses TRBV7-2 and TRBJ2-1; a weak D match, TRBD2 (6 bases). The CDR3 consists of 14 residues. Germline V gene data show CDR1 as SGHTA and CDR2 as FQGNSA. Trimming stripped 1 base from V and 5 bases from J, with 9 bases between. DNA for the CDR3: TGTGCCAGCAGCTTAGAACTAGCAAACAATGAGCAGTTCTTC. It yields the protein CASSLELANNEQFF.

This chain joins TRBV2 and TRBJ1-1; TRBD1 matches 8 bases. The V gene's germline CDR1 is SNHLY and CDR2 FYNNEI. J gave up 1 base and V 6 bases, and 7 bases lay outside the gene matches. The CDR3 totals 15 residues. The CDR3 protein is CASRLLQGGNTEAFF. The CDR3, as DNA: TGTGCCAGCAGACTCCTACAGGGGGGGAACACTGAAGCTTTCTTT.

The V call is TRBV5-4, the J call TRBJ1-3; D is ambiguous. Germline CDR1 SGHNT, CDR2 YYREEE (reference sequence). V was cut by 6 bases and J by 1 base, with 8 bases left in between. The CDR3 runs to 13 residues. The CDR3 DNA reads as TGTGCCAGCAACCCAGGATCTGGAAACACCATATATTTT. Translation: CASNPGSGNTIYF.

The chain is built from TRBV7-3 and TRBJ2-3; a weak D match, TRBD2 (6 bases). This CDR3 contains 14 residues. Trimming shortened V by 2 bases and J by 3 bases, and 9 bases separated the two germline ends. Looked up from germline, CDR1 is SGHTA and CDR2 is FQGTGA. The CDR3 DNA follows: TGTGCCAGCAGCTTAGGAGGGCCTACAGATACGCAGTATTTT. It is translated as CASSLGGPTDTQYF. The whole variable domain, filled in from reference TRBV7-3 and TRBJ2-3, reads GAGVSQTPSNKVTEKGKYVELRCDPISGHTALYWYRQSLGQGPEFLIYFQGTGAADDSGLPNDRFFAVRPEGSVSTLKIQRTERGDSAVYLCASSLGGPTDTQYFGPGTRLTVL.

V is TRBV7-2 and J is TRBJ1-1, with TRBD1 matching 8 bases. Germline V gene lookup returns CDR1 SGHTA and CDR2 FQGNSA. The CDR3 totals 16 residues. Germline trimming cut 5 bases from V and 8 bases from J; bases unmatched to any gene: 16. The CDR3 protein is CASSLDRGRTEREAFF. The CDR3 DNA sequence: TGTGCCAGCAGCCTCGACAGGGGCCGGACGGAGAGAGAAGCTTTCTTT.

The rearrangement links TRBV5-8 to TRBJ2-7; 10 nucleotides align to TRBD1. The CDR3 is 13 amino acids. Germline CDR1 and CDR2: SGHTS and YDEGEE. V shed 5 bases and J 3 bases; nucleotides not matched to a gene: 2. As DNA, the CDR3 is TGTGCCAGCAGACGGACAGGGGGCTACGAGCAGTACTTC. This translates into CASRRTGGYEQYF.

This chain links TRBV6-5 with TRBJ1-1; D is possibly TRBD1 (6 bases). CDR3 length equals 14 residues. Germline CDR1 reads MNHEY; CDR2 reads SVGAGI. V was clipped by 5 bases and J by 11 bases, with 21 bases between them. The CDR3 sequence: CASSPVRGSRRAFF. Written as DNA, the CDR3 is TGTGCCAGCAGTCCCGTTAGGGGGTCTCGGCGGGCTTTCTTT.

J is TRBJ2-7 and V is TRBV27, with D unresolved. Germline CDR1 is MNHEY and CDR2 is SMNVEV (reference sequence). The V end lost 4 bases, the J end lost 5 bases, and 15 bases lay between the germline ends. This CDR3 spans 14 amino acids. CDR3 sequence: CASSYSSGSDEQYF. CDR3 sequence (DNA): TGTGCCAGCAGTTACTCCTCAGGATCAGACGAGCAGTACTTC.

V is TRBV11-2 and J is TRBJ1-6; 7 nucleotides line up with TRBD1. This CDR3 spans 14 amino acids. CDR1 and CDR2 (germline): SGHAT, FQNNGV. The trim removed 3 bases at V and 10 bases at J, leaving 6 bases unmatched. The DNA of the CDR3 is TGTGCCAGCAGCTTTTGGACAGGCCCATCACCCCTCCACTTT. Translating it yields CASSFWTGPSPLHF.

The J gene is TRBJ1-2, the V gene TRBV4-3; possibly TRBD1 for D (5 bases). V dropped 2 bases and J dropped 8 bases, with 15 bases sitting between them. Per germline, CDR1 LGHNA and CDR2 YSLEER. The CDR3 totals 14 residues. The CDR3 DNA reads TGCGCCAGCAGCCAAAAAGGGGCAGCAGGAGGCTACACCTTC. Its translation is CASSQKGAAGGYTF.

The rearrangement links TRBV6-7 to TRBJ2-7; 9 nucleotides line up with TRBD2. TRBV6-7 counts as an open reading frame of uncertain function. CDR3 length: 15 residues. J lost 6 bases, V lost 11 bases, and 17 bases had no gene match. DNA of the CDR3: TGTGCCGGCCAGGGGGAGCGGGAGGCCTCGGGCGAGCAGTACTTC. Protein: CAGQGEREASGEQYF.

The genes are TRBV15 and TRBJ2-7; the match to TRBD2 covers 12 bases. The CDR3 consists of 17 residues. The germline gives CDR1 LNHNV, CDR2 YYDKDF (reference sequence). The V gene end was trimmed by 3 bases and the J gene end by 3 bases; junction bases not matched to a gene: 9. The CDR3 DNA reads as TGTGCCACCAGCAGTCACAGGGGACTAGCGGGCTACTACGAGCAGTACTTC. This codes for CATSSHRGLAGYYEQYF.

This chain joins TRBV18 and TRBJ1-2; perhaps TRBD1 as D (5 bases). There are 15 residues in the CDR3. CDR1 is KGHSH and CDR2 is LQKENI in the germline V gene. V was pared by 4 bases and J by 0 bases, with 12 bases between. The CDR3 loop is CASSLQTETNYGYTF. Written as DNA, the CDR3 is TGTGCCAGCTCACTGCAGACAGAAACTAACTATGGCTACACCTTC.

The V gene is TRBV5-4, the J gene TRBJ2-1, with TRBD1 as a possible D gene (6 bases). Germline V lookup: CDR1 SGHNT, CDR2 YYREEE (reference sequence). Trimming shortened V by 4 bases and J by 7 bases, and 21 bases separated the two germline ends. The CDR3 is made up of 16 amino acids. The CDR3 DNA follows: TGTGCCAGCAGCCCCCCCGGGACACAAGGGCTTAATGAGCAGTTCTTC. This codes for CASSPPGTQGLNEQFF. Drawing the rest from reference TRBV5-4 and TRBJ2-1, the complete variable domain is ETGVTQSPTHLIKTRGQQVTLRCSSQSGHNTVSWYQQALGQGPQFIFQYYREEENGRGNFPPRFSGLQFPNYSSELNVNALELDDSALYLCASSPPGTQGLNEQFFGPGTRLTVL.

The chain employs TRBV7-2 and TRBJ2-1, with D perhaps matching TRBD2 (6 bases). V lost 6 bases and J lost 4, with 16 bases in between. There are 15 residues in the CDR3. In germline, CDR1 is SGHTA, CDR2 FQGNSA. CDR3: CASSPARLGYNEQFF. CDR3 DNA: TGTGCCAGCAGTCCCGCGCGACTAGGGTACAATGAGCAGTTCTTC.

This clone has a single count. V is TRBV5-1 and J is TRBJ2-3; D unclear. V lost 0 bases and J 0 bases, leaving 8 bases between the germline ends. The CDR3 consists of 15 residues. The V gene's germline CDR1 is SGHRS and CDR2 YFSETQ. The DNA for the CDR3 is TGCGCCAGCAGCTTGGCCCCCTCTAGCACAGATACGCAGTATTTT. Translation gives CASSLAPSSTDTQYF. The full variable domain, rest sourced from reference TRBV5-1 and TRBJ2-3, is KAGVTQTPRYLIKTRGQQVTLSCSPISGHRSVSWYQQTPGQGLQFLFEYFSETQRNKGNFPGRFSGRQFSNSRSEMNVSTLELGDSALYLCASSLAPSSTDTQYFGPGTRLTVL.

The chain has TRBV19 and TRBJ2-5, with 11 bases that match TRBD2. Germline-derived CDR1 and CDR2 are LNHDA and SQIVND (reference sequence). Germline trimming cut 6 bases from V and 4 bases from J; bases unmatched to any gene: 7. This CDR3 comprises 15 residues. The DNA of the CDR3 is TGTGCCAGTAGCCCCCCTAGCGGGGGGACAGAGACCCAGTACTTC. Protein: CASSPPSGGTETQYF.